These 9 T cell receptor beta chains came from one sample sequenced in a study of tumor and adjacent non-tumor tissue in lung cancer. A modified ARM-PCR protocol with three rounds of nested PCR amplified TCRbeta. TCRdb re-analysed the multiplex PCR reads in MiXCR, keeping a single row per CDR3 protein. The data hold around 210,000 distinct CDR3 sequences, with around 71% observed a single time. RNA was extracted from bulk tissue without any cell sorting. The sample consisted of lung tumor tissue. The receptors here all came from a man aged 60 to 69 with non-small cell lung cancer.

On this clonotype itself: The junction and the germline gene differ at one end; a read error may be behind it. The chain employs TRBV11-3 and TRBJ2-3; 9 nucleotides line up with TRBD1. CDR3 length equals 15 residues. The germline V gene encodes CDR1 SGHNT and CDR2 YENEEA. CDR3 in DNA: TGTGACAGCAGCCGGGGACAGGGTGGAACAGATACGCAGTATTTC. Encoded protein: CDSSRGQGGTDTQYF.

This chain uses TRBV11-2 with TRBJ2-5; D gene unclear. The germline gives CDR1 SGHAT, CDR2 FQNNGV. V was pared by 4 bases and J by 6 bases, with 12 bases between. The CDR3 is 13 amino acids. The CDR3 DNA is TGTGCCAGCAGCTCGGGCCAGAAAAAGACCCAGTACTTC. Amino acids: CASSSGQKKTQYF. Full variable domain (missing parts from reference TRBV11-2 and TRBJ2-5): EAGVAQSPRYKIIEKRQSVAFWCNPISGHATLYWYQQILGQGPKLLIQFQNNGVVDDSQLPKDRFSAERLKGVDSTLKIQPAKLEDSAVYLCASSSGQKKTQYFGPGTRLLVL.

With respect to this clonotype: A read error may explain this, as a much larger clone is one base away. This rearrangement joins TRBV29-1 to TRBJ1-6, with 8 bases aligning to TRBD1. Germline CDR1 is SQVTM and CDR2 is ANQGSEA. Trimming cost V 8 bases and J 14 bases; bases outside gene matches: 17. The CDR3 runs to 14 residues. The CDR3, as DNA: TGCAGCATTGCCCAGGACAGGGAATTTTTGACCCTCCACTTT. Translating gives CSIAQDREFLTLHF.

As regards this clonotype: One end of the junction varies from germline; a read error may be responsible. The V call is TRBV12-3 or TRBV12-4, the J call TRBJ1-6, with D unresolved. The CDR3 length is 13 residues. The CDR3 reads CANSLRENSPLHF. Written as DNA, the CDR3 is TGTGCCAACAGTTTACGGGAAAATTCACCCCTCCACTTT.

Turning to this clonotype: One end of the junction varies from germline; a read error may be responsible. V gene TRBV29-1 combines with J gene TRBJ2-5; the D gene is possibly TRBD1 (6 bases). The CDR3 is made up of 12 amino acids. CDR1 is SQVTM, CDR2 ANQGSEA, per germline. CDR3 residues: CSVDTGRETQYF. In DNA form, the CDR3 reads TGCAGCGTTGACACAGGGCGTGAGACCCAATACTTC.

The V gene is TRBV28, the J gene TRBJ2-7; 10 nucleotides line up with TRBD2. The V and J ends lost 2 bases and 3 bases, in that order; junction bases with no gene match: 10. The CDR3 totals 17 residues. Germline-derived CDR1 and CDR2 are MDHEN and SYDVKM. The CDR3 DNA reads TGTGCCAGCAGTTTACTTGGGCCTAGCGGGAGACTCTACGAGCAGTACTTC. Translating gives CASSLLGPSGRLYEQYF.

Concerning this clonotype itself: At one boundary the junction diverges from the germline segment, which might be a read error. The rearrangement uses TRBV20-1 and TRBJ2-3; 8 bases are shared with TRBD1. The CDR3 has 15 residues. CDR1 and CDR2 from the germline V gene are DFQATT and SNEGSKA (reference sequence). DNA of the CDR3: TGCGGTGCTAGAGATTCCAGGGGGCTGTCAGATATGCAGTATTTT. It encodes CGARDSRGLSDMQYF.

The V gene is TRBV2, the J gene TRBJ2-4, with TRBD1 matching 7 bases. V dropped 7 bases and J dropped 7; count of bases not matched to a gene: 13. Germline CDR1 SNHLY, CDR2 FYNNEI. This CDR3 comprises 15 residues. The CDR3 reads CASIGTSGTVNIQYF. For the CDR3, the DNA is TGTGCCAGCATCGGGACGTCCGGGACAGTCAACATTCAGTACTTC.

A note on this clonotype: The junction shows a germline mismatch at one end, possibly a read error. The V gene is TRBV11-1, the J gene TRBJ2-2, with a weak D call TRBD1 (6 bases). The CDR3 totals 14 residues. Germline CDR1 and CDR2: SGHAT and FQDESV (reference sequence). The CDR3 DNA sequence: TGTGTCAGCAGCTTAGCCACAGGGATCGGGGAGCTGTTTTTT. This encodes CVSSLATGIGELFF.